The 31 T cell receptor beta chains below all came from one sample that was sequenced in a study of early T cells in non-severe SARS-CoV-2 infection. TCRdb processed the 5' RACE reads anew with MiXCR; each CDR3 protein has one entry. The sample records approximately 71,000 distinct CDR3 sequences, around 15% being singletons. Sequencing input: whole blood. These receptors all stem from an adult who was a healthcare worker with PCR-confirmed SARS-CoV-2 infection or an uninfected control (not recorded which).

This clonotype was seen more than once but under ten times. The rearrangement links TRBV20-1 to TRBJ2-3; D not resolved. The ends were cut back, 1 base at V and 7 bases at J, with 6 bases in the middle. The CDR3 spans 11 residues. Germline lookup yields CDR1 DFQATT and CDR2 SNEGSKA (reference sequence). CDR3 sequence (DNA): TGCAGTGCTAGAGTAACTAATACGCAGTATTTT. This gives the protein CSARVTNTQYF.

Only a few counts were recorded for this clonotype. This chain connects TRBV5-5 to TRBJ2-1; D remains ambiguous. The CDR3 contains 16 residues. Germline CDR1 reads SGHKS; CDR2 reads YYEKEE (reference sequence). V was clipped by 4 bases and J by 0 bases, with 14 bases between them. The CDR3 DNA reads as TGTGCCAGCAGCGTCACAGCCGTCCTCTCCTACAATGAGCAGTTCTTC. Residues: CASSVTAVLSYNEQFF.

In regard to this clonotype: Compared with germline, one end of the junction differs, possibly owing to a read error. The CDR3 sequence: CASSPQGAGVNVLTF. Written as DNA, the CDR3 is TGTGCCAGCAGTCCCCAGGGGGCTGGGGTCAACGTCCTGACTTTC. The V and J genes are TRBV27 and TRBJ2-6, with TRBD1 matching 8 bases. This CDR3 contains 15 residues. Germline CDR1 and CDR2: MNHEY and SMNVEV (reference sequence).

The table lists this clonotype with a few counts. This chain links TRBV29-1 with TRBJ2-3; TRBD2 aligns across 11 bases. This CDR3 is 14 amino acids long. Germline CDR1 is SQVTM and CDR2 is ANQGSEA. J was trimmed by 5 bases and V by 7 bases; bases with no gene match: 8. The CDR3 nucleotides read TGCAGCGGGGTACTAGCGGGGGCCCGAGATACGCAGTATTTT. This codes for CSGVLAGARDTQYF.

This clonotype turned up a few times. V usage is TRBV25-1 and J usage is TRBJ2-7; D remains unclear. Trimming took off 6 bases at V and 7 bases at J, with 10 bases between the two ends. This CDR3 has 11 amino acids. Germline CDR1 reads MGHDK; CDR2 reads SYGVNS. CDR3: CASRGGLEQYF. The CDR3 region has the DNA TGTGCCAGCAGGGGTGGATTAGAGCAGTACTTC.

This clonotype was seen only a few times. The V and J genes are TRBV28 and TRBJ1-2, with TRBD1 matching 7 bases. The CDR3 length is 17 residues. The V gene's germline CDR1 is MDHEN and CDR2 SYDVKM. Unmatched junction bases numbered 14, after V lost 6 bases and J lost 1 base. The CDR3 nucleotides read TGTGCCAGCAGGATAGGGGGCCTCCGGGACAGTAACTATGGCTACACCTTC. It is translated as CASRIGGLRDSNYGYTF.

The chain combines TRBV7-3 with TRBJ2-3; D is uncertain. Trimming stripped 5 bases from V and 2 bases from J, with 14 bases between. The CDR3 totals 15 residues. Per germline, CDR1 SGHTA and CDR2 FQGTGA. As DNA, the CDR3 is TGTGCCAGCAGCCCCCACCCCGGCAACACAGATACGCAGTATTTT. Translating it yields CASSPHPGNTDTQYF.

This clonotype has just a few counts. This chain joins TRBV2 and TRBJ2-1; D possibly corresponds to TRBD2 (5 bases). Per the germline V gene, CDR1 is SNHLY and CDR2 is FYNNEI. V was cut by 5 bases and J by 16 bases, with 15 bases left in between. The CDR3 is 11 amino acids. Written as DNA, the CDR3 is TGTGCCAGCAGTTACGGGAACCCCGTCTTCTTC. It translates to CASSYGNPVFF.

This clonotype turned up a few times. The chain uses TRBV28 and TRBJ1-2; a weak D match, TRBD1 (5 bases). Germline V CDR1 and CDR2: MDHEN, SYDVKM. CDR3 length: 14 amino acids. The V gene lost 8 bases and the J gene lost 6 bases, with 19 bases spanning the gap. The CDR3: CASEMQGMGDGYTF. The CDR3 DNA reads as TGTGCCAGCGAGATGCAGGGAATGGGAGATGGCTACACCTTC.

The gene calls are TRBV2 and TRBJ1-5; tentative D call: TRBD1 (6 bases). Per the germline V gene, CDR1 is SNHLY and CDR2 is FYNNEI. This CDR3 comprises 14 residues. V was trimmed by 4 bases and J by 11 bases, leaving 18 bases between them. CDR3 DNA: TGTGCCAGCAGTGTTAGACAGGCCCATGGGGCCCAGCATTTT. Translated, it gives CASSVRQAHGAQHF.

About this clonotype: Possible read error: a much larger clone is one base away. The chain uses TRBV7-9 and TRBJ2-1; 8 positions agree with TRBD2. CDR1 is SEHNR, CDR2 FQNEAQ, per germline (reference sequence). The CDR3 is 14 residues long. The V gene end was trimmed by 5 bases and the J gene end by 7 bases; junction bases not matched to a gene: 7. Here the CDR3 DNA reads TGTGCCAGCAGCCCCCGGGAGGGCAGGAATGAGCAGTTCTTC. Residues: CASSPREGRNEQFF.

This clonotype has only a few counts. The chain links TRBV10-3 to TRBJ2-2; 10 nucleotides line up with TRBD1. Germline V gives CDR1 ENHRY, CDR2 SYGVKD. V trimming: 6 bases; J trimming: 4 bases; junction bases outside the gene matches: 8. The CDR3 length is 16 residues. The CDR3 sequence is CAIRLATGGSTGELFF. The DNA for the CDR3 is TGTGCCATCAGACTAGCGACAGGGGGCTCCACCGGGGAGCTGTTTTTT.

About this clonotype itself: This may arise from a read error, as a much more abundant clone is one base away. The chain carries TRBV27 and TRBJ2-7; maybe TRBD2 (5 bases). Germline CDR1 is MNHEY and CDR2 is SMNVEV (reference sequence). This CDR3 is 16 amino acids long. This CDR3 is CDSTPPGSARHYEQYF. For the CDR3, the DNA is TGTGACAGCACCCCACCGGGGTCTGCGAGGCACTACGAGCAGTACTTC.

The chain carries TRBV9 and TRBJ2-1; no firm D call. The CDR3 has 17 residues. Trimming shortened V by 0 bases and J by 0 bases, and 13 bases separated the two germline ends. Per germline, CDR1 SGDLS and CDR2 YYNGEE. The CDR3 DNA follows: TGTGCCAGCAGCGTAGTTGACACCCCGAGCTCCTACAATGAGCAGTTCTTC. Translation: CASSVVDTPSSYNEQFF. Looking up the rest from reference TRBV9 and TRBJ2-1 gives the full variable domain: DSGVTQTPKHLITATGQRVTLRCSPRSGDLSVYWYQQSLDQGLQFLIQYYNGEERAKGNILERFSAQQFPDLHSELNLSSLELGDSALYFCASSVVDTPSSYNEQFFGPGTRLTVL.

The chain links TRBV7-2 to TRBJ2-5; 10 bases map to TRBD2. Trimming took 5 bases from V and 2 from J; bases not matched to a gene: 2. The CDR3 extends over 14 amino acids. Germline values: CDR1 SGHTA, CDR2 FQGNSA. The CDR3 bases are TGTGCCAGCAGCCTTAGCGGGGGGCAAGAGACCCAGTACTTC. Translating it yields CASSLSGGQETQYF. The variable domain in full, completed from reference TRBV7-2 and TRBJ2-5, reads GAGVSQSPSNKVTEKGKDVELRCDPISGHTALYWYRQSLGQGLEFLIYFQGNSAPDKSGLPSDRFSAERTGGSVSTLTIQRTQQEDSAVYLCASSLSGGQETQYFGPGTRLLVL.

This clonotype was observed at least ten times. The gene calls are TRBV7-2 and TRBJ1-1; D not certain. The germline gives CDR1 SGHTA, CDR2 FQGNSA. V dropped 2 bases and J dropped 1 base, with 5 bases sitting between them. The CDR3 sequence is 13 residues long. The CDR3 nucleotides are TGTGCCAGCAGCTTATTGGCGAACACTGAAGCTTTCTTT. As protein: CASSLLANTEAFF.

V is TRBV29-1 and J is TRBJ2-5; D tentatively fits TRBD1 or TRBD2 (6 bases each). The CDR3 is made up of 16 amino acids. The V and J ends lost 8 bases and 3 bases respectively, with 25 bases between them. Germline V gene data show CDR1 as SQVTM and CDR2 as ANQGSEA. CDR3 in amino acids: CSTEVTWGAPEETQYF. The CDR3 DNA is TGCAGCACCGAAGTGACGTGGGGGGCTCCTGAAGAGACCCAGTACTTC.

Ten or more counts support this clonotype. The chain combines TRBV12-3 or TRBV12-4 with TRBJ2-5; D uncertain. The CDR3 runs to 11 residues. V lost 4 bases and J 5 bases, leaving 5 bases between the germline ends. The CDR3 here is CASSWAETQYF. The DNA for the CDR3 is TGTGCCAGCAGTTGGGCGGAGACCCAGTACTTC.

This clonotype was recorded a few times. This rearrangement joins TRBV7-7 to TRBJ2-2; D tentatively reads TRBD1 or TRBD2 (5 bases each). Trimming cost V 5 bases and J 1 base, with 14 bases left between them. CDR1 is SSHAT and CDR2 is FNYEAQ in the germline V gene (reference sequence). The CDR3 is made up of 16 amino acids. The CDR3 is CASSASAGRNTGELFF. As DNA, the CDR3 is TGTGCCAGCAGCGCCTCTGCAGGGAGGAACACCGGGGAGCTGTTTTTT.

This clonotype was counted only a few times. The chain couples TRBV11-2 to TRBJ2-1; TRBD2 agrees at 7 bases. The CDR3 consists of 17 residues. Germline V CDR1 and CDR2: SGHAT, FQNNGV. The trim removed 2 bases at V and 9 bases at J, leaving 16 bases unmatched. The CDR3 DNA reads TGTGCCAGCAGCTTAATCCCCGGCGGGGGAATTAGCAGTGAGCAGTTCTTC. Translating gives CASSLIPGGGISSEQFF.

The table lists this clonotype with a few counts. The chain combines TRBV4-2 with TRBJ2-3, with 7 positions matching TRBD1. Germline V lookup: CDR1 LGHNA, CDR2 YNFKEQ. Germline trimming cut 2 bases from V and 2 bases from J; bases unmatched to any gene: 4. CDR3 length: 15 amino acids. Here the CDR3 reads CASSQQGEITDTQYF. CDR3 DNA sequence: TGTGCCAGCAGCCAACAGGGGGAGATCACAGATACGCAGTATTTT.

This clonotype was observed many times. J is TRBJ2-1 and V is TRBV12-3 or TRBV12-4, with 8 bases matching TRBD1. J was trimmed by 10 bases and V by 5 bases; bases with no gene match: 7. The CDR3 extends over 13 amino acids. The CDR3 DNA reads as TGTGCCAGCAGTCCTGCAGGGGGCCCAGAGCAGTTCTTC. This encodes CASSPAGGPEQFF.

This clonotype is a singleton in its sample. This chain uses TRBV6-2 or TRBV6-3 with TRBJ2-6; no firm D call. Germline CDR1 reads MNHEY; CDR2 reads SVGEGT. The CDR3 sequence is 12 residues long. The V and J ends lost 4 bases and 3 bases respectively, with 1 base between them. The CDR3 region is CASSFGANVLTF. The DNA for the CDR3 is TGTGCCAGCAGTTTTGGGGCCAACGTCCTGACTTTC.

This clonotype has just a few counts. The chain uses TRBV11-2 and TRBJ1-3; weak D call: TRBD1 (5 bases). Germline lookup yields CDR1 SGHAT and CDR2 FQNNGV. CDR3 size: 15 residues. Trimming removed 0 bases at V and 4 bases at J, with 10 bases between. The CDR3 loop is CASSLDPGPGNTIYF. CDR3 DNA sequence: TGTGCCAGCAGCTTAGACCCGGGGCCAGGAAACACCATATATTTT.

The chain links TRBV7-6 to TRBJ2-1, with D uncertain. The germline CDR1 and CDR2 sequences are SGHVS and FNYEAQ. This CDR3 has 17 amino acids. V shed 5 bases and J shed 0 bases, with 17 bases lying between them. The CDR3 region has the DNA TGTGCCAGCAGCCCCCCTTCCCGGTTAAGCTCCTACAATGAGCAGTTCTTC. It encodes CASSPPSRLSSYNEQFF.

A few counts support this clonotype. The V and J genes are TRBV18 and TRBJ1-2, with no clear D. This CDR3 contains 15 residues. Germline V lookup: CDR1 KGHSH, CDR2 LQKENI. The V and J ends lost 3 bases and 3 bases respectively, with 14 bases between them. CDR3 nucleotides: TGTGCCAGCTCACCGGCGGCGGGATCGGACTATGGCTACACCTTC. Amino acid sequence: CASSPAAGSDYGYTF.

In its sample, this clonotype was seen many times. DNA of the CDR3: TGTGCCAGCAGCCCTAGGAACGGACGGACCTCTGGGGCCAACGTCCTGACTTTC. Its protein is CASSPRNGRTSGANVLTF. This chain links TRBV7-2 with TRBJ2-6, with unresolved D. The V end lost 5 bases, the J end lost 0 bases, and 17 bases lay between the germline ends. The CDR3 has 18 residues. Germline V gene data show CDR1 as SGHTA and CDR2 as FQGNSA.

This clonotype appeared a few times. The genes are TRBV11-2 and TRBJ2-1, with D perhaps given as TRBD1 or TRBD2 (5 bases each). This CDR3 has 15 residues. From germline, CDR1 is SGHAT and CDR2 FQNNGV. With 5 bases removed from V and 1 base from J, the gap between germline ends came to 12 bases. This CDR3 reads CASSAARGSYNEQFF. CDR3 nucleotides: TGTGCCAGCAGCGCCGCGAGGGGATCCTACAATGAGCAGTTCTTC.

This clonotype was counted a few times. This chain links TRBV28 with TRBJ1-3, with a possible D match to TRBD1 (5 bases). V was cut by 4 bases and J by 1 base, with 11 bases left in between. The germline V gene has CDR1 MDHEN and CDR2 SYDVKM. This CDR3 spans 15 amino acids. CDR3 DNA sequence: TGTGCCAGCAGTTCCGGGACGGCTTCTGGAAACACCATATATTTT. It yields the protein CASSSGTASGNTIYF. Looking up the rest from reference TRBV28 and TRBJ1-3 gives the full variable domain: DVKVTQSSRYLVKRTGEKVFLECVQDMDHENMFWYRQDPGLGLRLIYFSYDVKMKEKGDIPEGYSVSREKKERFSLILESASTNQTSMYLCASSSGTASGNTIYFGEGSWLTVV.

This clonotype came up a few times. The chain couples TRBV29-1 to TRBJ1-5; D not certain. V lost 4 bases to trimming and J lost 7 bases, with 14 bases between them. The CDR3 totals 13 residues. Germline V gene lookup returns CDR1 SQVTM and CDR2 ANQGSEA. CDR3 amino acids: CSVVAGAGQPQHF. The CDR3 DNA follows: TGCAGCGTTGTGGCGGGAGCTGGCCAGCCCCAGCATTTT.

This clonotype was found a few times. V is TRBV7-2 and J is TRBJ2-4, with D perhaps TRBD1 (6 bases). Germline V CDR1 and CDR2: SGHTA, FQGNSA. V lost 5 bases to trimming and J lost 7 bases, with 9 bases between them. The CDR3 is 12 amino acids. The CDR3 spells CASSIDRNIQYF. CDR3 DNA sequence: TGTGCCAGCAGCATAGACAGGAACATTCAGTACTTC.